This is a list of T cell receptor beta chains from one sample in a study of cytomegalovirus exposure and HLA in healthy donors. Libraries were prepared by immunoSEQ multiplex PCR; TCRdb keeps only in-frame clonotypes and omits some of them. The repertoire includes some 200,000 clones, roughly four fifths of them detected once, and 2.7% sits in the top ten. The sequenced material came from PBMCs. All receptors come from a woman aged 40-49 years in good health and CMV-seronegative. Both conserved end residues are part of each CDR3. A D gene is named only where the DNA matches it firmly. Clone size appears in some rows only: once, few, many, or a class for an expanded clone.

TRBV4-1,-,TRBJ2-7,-,TGCGCCAGCAGCCCAGTCGGACGGGGGTACGAGCAGTACTTC,CASSPVGRGYEQYF
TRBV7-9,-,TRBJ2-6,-,TGTGCCAGCAGCCAGGGTCCTTTTTCTGGGGCCAACGTCCTGACTTTC,CASSQGPFSGANVLTF
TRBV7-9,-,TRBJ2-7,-,TGTGCCACCTTACCTCTGGGGGGCTACGAGCAGTACTTC,CATLPLGGYEQYF
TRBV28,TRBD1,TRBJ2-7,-,TGTGCCAGCACCACCGGGACAGGGACCTACGAGCAGTACTTC,CASTTGTGTYEQYF
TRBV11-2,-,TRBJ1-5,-,TGTGCCAGCAGCTTTAGCCAGCCCCAGCATTTT,CASSFSQPQHF
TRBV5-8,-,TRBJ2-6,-,TGTGCCAGCATGGCTCGAGGTGCGGCCAACGTCCTGACTTTC,CASMARGAANVLTF
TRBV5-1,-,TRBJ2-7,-,TGCGCCTCCTCAACCGGGGACACTGCTATCTACGAGCAGTACTTC,CASSTGDTAIYEQYF
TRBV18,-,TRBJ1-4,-,TGTGCCAGCTCTCGACGGGGGGTGGCAACTAATGAAAAACTGTTTTTT,CASSRRGVATNEKLFF
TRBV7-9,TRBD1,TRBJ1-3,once,TGTGCCAGCAGCTTTAGCCTGGACAGGGGCAACACCATATATTTT,CASSFSLDRGNTIYF
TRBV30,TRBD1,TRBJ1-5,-,TGTGCCTGGAGTTCGGACAGGAGAAATCAGCCCCAGCATTTT,CAWSSDRRNQPQHF
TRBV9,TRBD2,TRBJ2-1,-,TGTGCCAGCAGCGAAAGAGCGGGAGTTTCCTACAATGAGCAGTTCTTC,CASSERAGVSYNEQFF
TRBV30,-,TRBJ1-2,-,TGTGCCTGGAGTAGAGACAGAAACTATGGCTACACCTTC,CAWSRDRNYGYTF
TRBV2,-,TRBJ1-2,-,TGTGCCAGCAGTGAATGGAGAGGGGGCTACACCTTC,CASSEWRGGYTF
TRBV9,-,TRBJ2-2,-,TGTGCCAGCGAATCAAGAGGGAACACCGGGGAGCTGTTTTTT,CASESRGNTGELFF
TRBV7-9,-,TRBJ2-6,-,TGTGCCAGCAGCTTTTCCCAGGGGCTTGGGGCCAACGTCCTGACTTTC,CASSFSQGLGANVLTF
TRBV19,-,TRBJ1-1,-,TGTGCCAGTAGTACCCGCGGGGCCGCTGAAGCTTTCTTT,CASSTRGAAEAFF
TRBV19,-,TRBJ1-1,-,TGTGCCAGTAGTTGGGCACCGGGCCGCTATGCGGGAACTGAAGCTTTCTTT,CASSWAPGRYAGTEAFF
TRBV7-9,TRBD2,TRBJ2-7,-,TGTGCCAGCAGCAGAGCGGGAGGCACCCACGAGCAGTACTTC,CASSRAGGTHEQYF
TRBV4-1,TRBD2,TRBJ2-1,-,TGCGCCAGCAGTCCGGGCGGGAGAAGGGCCAATGAGCAGTTCTTC,CASSPGGRRANEQFF
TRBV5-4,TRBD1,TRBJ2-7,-,TGTGCCAGCAGTCGGACAGGAACTTACGAGCAGTACTTC,CASSRTGTYEQYF
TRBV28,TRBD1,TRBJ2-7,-,TGTGCCAGCAGTTTGGGGCTCCGGGACAGGGGGCGACAATCCTACGAGCAGTACTTC,CASSLGLRDRGRQSYEQYF
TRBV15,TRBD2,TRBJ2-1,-,TGTGCCACCAGCAGAGATATCGGGAGGATCTACAATGAGCAGTTCTTC,CATSRDIGRIYNEQFF
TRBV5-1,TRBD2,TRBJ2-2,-,TGCGCCAGCAGCTTGGTGGCGGGGACTAGCGGGAACACCGGGGAGCTGTTTTTT,CASSLVAGTSGNTGELFF
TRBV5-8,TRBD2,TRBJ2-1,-,TGTGCCAGCAGCCCAGGACTAGCGGGAGGCCGTAGGTTCTTC,CASSPGLAGGRRFF
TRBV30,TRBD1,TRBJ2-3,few,TGTGCCTGGGGGACAGGGCAGGTTTGGGATACGCAGTATTTT,CAWGTGQVWDTQYF